The clone carrying this T cell receptor (beta chain) came up once. Authors' methods: Amplifying reference gene primers gave estimates of nucleated cell counts. Only in-frame clones appear in the TCRdb table, and some are missing; sequencing was by immunoSEQ multiplex PCR. V and J calls and clone size are as listed in that table; D and trimming were resolved from the DNA. The data show 60,000 to 80,000 clones, with 80% to 90% seen just once and 4.5% to 6% held by the top ten. This sample is drawn from a study of blood T cell repertoires in COVID-19. As for the study in general: The United States, Italy and Spain provided the acute and convalescent COVID-19 samples. PBMCs, B-cell-depleted T cells, or T cells were the source of the cDNA or gDNA that made up the material.

J lost 2 bases, V lost 4 bases, and 9 bases had no gene match. The CDR3 loop spans 16 amino acids. Germline CDR1 SGHRS, CDR2 YFSETQ. Material: peripheral blood. The sequence was obtained from a human donor in a cohort sampled during active COVID-19. This chain joins TRBV5-1 and TRBJ2-7; 10 bases agree with TRBD1. The CDR3 DNA sequence: TGCGCCAGCAGCCGCTCAGGGGACAGGGGCACCTACGAGCAGTACTTC. It codes for CASSRSGDRGTYEQYF.